A selection of T cell receptor beta chains follows, all from one sample in a study of CD8+CD57+ T cells in acquired aplastic anemia. One entry per CDR3 protein results from TCRdb running MiXCR on the reads. The sample lists 450,000 to 600,000 distinct CDR3 sequences, more than 25% occurring once. The sequencing sample was made of sorted CD4+, CD8+, or CD8+CD57+ T cells (not recorded which) from PBMCs. These receptors all come from a human donor with aplastic anemia. Each CDR3 is given without its conserved first and last residue.

V gene	J gene	CDR3 protein
TRBV15	TRBJ2-7	ATSRDRTGLPYEQY
TRBV19	TRBJ2-3	ASSGEYTDTQY
TRBV19	TRBJ2-5	ASSGPGTAQETQY
TRBV25-1	TRBJ1-5	ASSLIEGQGGQPQH
TRBV20-1	TRBJ1-3	SARDRQVKGGNTIY
TRBV5-1	TRBJ2-7	ASSLDLAGEWSYEQY
TRBV12-3/TRBV12-4	TRBJ1-2	ASSLVGGQGYHGYT
TRBV2	TRBJ2-7	ASGRLVSYEQY
TRBV10-2	TRBJ2-7	ASNPRSERESHEQY
TRBV20-1	TRBJ2-3	SASISGDTQY
TRBV25-1	TRBJ1-2	ASVTTNYGYT
TRBV11-2	TRBJ1-6	ASSWSPQGNNSPLH
TRBV7-9	TRBJ2-7	ASSLGGGKNEQY
TRBV10-3	TRBJ1-1	ASSPQGALTEAF
TRBV19	TRBJ1-6	ASSIVRRELGRDNSPPH
TRBV19	TRBJ2-7	ASSMGQGAYEQY
TRBV28	TRBJ2-7	ASSSIRVGYEQY
TRBV24-1	TRBJ1-5	ATSDLLTDVSNQPQH
TRBV4-2	TRBJ1-2	ASSQDRTGVGYT
TRBV6-1	TRBJ1-2	ASSQTGTARDFT
TRBV2	TRBJ2-5	ASSEAGAQY
TRBV14	TRBJ1-1	ASSQESVRYGEAF
TRBV20-1	TRBJ2-2	SARVPGGLGELF
TRBV19	TRBJ2-1	ASSIGTRGGNEQF
TRBV27	TRBJ1-2	ATGRGYGYT
TRBV13	TRBJ1-6	ASRSGTDSTNYNSPLH
TRBV29-1	TRBJ2-2	SVAGRTNTGELF
TRBV7-2	TRBJ2-7	ASSDLGTGGYEQY
TRBV11-1	TRBJ2-1	ASKTRSGAQYNEQF
TRBV4-2	TRBJ2-2	ASSPQLDRVNTGELF
TRBV5-5	TRBJ2-5	ASSQESRGQETQY
TRBV2	TRBJ1-5	ASRDSSYQPQH
TRBV10-3	TRBJ1-6	AISPDRGANSPFH
TRBV10-3	TRBJ1-1	AISEISGNTEAF
TRBV5-1	TRBJ1-2	ASGTGTDRYGYT
TRBV7-2	TRBJ1-3	ASSSAAGSGNTIY
TRBV20-1	TRBJ1-3	SARDMGNTIY
TRBV7-2	TRBJ1-2	ASSHEDRVNYGYT
TRBV12-3/TRBV12-4	TRBJ2-5	ASRVGSAETQY
TRBV4-1	TRBJ1-1	ASSLTAEAF
TRBV5-1	TRBJ1-2	ASSLPWVDGYT
TRBV11-2	TRBJ2-3	ASSLDPGGFTDTQY
TRBV15	TRBJ1-5	TTSRDRDASPQH
TRBV19	TRBJ2-5	ASGPGDSYQETQY
TRBV2	TRBJ2-5	ASRQGAHQETQY
TRBV29-1	TRBJ1-1	SVEDLGQTTEAF